Sequencing of this T cell receptor beta chain was carried out in a study of T cell repertoires in cytomegalovirus infection. Each CDR3 protein is one row after TCRdb ran MiXCR on the reads. This table holds 310,000 or so distinct CDR3 sequences, roughly 25% found once. With 2 bases clipped from V and 3 bases from J, the junction kept 4 bases outside the gene matches. Germline V gene data show CDR1 as SGHNT and CDR2 as YYREEE (reference sequence). There are 14 residues in the CDR3. This clonotype showed up many times. Its antigen is not known. The chain links TRBV5-4 to TRBJ2-5, with 7 bases matching TRBD1. This sample comprised cultured PBMCs, obtained from culture after CMV antigen stimulation. The origin of this receptor is a human donor in good health (CMV status not recorded). Some clones in this sample may be carry-over from other donors' samples. CDR3 loop: CASSFGTAEETQYF. In DNA form, the CDR3 reads TGTGCCAGCAGCTTTGGGACAGCCGAAGAGACCCAGTACTTC.